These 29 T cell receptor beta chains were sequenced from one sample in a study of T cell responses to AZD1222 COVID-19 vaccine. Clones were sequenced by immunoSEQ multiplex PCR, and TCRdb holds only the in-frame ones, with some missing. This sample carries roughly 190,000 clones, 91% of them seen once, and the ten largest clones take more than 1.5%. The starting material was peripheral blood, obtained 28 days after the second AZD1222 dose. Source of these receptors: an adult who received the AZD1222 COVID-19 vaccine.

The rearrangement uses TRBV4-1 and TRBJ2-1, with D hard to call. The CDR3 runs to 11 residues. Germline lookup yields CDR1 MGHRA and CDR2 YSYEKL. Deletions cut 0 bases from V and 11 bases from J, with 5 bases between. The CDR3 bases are TGCGCCAGCAGCCAAGAGTCTAAGCAGTTCTTC. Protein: CASSQESKQFF.

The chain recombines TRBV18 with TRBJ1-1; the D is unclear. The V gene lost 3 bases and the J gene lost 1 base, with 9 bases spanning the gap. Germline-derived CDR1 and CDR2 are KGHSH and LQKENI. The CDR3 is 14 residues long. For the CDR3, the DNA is TGTGCCAGCTCACCGGACGGGAGGAACACTGAAGCTTTCTTT. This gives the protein CASSPDGRNTEAFF. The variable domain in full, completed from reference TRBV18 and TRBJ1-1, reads NAGVMQNPRHLVRRRGQEARLRCSPMKGHSHVYWYRQLPEEGLKFMVYLQKENIIDESGMPKERFSAEFPKEGPSILRIQQVVRGDSAAYFCASSPDGRNTEAFFGQGTRLTVV.

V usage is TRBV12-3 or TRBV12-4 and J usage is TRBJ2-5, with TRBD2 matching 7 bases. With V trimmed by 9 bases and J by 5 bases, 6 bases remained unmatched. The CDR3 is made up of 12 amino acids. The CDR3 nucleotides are TGTGCCAGTGCGGGAGCGTGGGAGACCCAGTACTTC. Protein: CASAGAWETQYF.

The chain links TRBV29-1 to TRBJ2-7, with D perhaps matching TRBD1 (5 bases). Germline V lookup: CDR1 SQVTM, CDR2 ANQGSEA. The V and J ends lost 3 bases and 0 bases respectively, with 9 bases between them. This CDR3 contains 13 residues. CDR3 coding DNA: TGCAGCGTTGAGGGGCCAGACTCCTACGAGCAGTACTTC. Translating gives CSVEGPDSYEQYF.

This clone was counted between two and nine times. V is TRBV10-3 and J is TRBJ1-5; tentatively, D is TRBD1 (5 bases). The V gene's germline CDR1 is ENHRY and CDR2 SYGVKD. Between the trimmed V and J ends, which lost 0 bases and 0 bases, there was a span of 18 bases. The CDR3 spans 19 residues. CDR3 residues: CAISESIVVGRDSNQPQHF. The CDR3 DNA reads TGTGCCATCAGTGAGTCGATCGTTGTGGGCAGGGATAGCAATCAGCCCCAGCATTTT.

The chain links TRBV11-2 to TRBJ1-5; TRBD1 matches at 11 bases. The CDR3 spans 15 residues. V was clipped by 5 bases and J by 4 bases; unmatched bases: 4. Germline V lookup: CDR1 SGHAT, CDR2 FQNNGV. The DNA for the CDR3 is TGTGCCAGCAGCCTAGGGGACAGGGGGAATCAGCCCCAGCATTTT. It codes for CASSLGDRGNQPQHF. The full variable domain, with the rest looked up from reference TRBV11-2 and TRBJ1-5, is EAGVAQSPRYKIIEKRQSVAFWCNPISGHATLYWYQQILGQGPKLLIQFQNNGVVDDSQLPKDRFSAERLKGVDSTLKIQPAKLEDSAVYLCASSLGDRGNQPQHFGDGTRLSIL.

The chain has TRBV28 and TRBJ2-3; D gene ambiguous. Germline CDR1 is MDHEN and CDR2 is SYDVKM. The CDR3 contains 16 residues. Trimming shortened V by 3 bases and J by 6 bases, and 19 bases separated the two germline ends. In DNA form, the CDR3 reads TGTGCCAGCAGTTTTTCGACTCCTCGGCTCCACGATACGCAGTATTTT. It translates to CASSFSTPRLHDTQYF. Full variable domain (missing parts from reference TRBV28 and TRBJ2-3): DVKVTQSSRYLVKRTGEKVFLECVQDMDHENMFWYRQDPGLGLRLIYFSYDVKMKEKGDIPEGYSVSREKKERFSLILESASTNQTSMYLCASSFSTPRLHDTQYFGPGTRLTVL.

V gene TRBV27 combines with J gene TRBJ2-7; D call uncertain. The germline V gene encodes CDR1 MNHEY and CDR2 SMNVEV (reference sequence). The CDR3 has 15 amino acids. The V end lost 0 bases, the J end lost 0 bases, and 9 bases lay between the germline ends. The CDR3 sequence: CASSLSWVSSYEQYF. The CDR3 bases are TGTGCCAGCAGTTTATCGTGGGTCAGCTCCTACGAGCAGTACTTC.

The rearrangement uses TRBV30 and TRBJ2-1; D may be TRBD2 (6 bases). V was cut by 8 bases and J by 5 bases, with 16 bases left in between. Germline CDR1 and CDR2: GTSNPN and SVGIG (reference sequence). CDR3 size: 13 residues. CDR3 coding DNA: TGTGCCGGAGGCCAGCGGGCCAACAATGAGCAGTTCTTC. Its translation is CAGGQRANNEQFF. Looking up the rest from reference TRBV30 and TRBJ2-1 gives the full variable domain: SQTIHQWPATLVQPVGSPLSLECTVEGTSNPNLYWYRQAAGRGLQLLFYSVGIGQISSEVPQNLSASRPQDRQFILSSKKLLLSDSGFYLCAGGQRANNEQFFGPGTRLTVL.

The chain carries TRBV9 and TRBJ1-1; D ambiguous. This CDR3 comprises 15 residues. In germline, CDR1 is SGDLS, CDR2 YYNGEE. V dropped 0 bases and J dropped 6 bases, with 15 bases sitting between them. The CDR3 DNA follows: TGTGCCAGCAGCGTAGACGGGGATCGTTGGGCTGAAGCTTTCTTT. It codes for CASSVDGDRWAEAFF.

CDR3 sequence: CASSPYDPLSSSSYNEQFF. In nucleotides, the CDR3 is TGTGCCAGCTCACCCTACGACCCACTGTCTTCCAGCTCCTACAATGAGCAGTTCTTC. V is TRBV18 and J is TRBJ2-1; no clear D gene. Trimming pared 3 bases from V and 0 bases from J, leaving 21 bases between. The CDR3 length is 19 residues. Looked up from germline, CDR1 is KGHSH and CDR2 is LQKENI.

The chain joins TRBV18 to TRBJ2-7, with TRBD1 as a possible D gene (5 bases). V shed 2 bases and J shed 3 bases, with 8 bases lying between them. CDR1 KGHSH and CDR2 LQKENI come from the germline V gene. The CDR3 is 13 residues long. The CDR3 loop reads CASSPYDSYEQYF. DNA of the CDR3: TGTGCCAGCTCACCATATGACAGCTACGAGCAGTACTTC.

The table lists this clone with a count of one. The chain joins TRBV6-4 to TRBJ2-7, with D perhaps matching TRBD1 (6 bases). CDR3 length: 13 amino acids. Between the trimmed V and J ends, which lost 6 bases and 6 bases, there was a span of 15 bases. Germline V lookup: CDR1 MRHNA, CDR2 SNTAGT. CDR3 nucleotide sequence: TGTGCCAGCAGCGCCAAACAGGGAAGCGAGCAGTACTTC. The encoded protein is CASSAKQGSEQYF.

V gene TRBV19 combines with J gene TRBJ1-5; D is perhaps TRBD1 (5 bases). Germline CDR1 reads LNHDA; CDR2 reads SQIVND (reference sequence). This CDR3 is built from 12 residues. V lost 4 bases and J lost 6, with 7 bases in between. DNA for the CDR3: TGTGCCAGTAGTAACGGGGGTCAGCCCCAGCATTTT. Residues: CASSNGGQPQHF.

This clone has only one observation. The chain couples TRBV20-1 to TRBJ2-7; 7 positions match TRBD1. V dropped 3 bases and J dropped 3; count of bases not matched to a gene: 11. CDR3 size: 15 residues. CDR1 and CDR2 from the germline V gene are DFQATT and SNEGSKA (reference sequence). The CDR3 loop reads CSASSTGDPGYEQYF. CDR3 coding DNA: TGCAGTGCTAGTAGCACAGGGGACCCAGGCTACGAGCAGTACTTC.

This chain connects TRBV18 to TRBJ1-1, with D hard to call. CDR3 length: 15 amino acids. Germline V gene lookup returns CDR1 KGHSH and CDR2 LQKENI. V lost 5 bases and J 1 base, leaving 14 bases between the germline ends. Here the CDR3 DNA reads TGTGCCAGCTCATCGCTCGAGGGAAAGAACACTGAAGCTTTCTTT. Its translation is CASSSLEGKNTEAFF.

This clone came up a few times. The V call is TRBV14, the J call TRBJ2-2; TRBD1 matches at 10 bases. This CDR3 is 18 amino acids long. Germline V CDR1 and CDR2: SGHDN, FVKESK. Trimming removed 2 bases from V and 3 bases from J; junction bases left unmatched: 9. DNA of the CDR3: TGTGCCAGCAGCCAACTTCGACAGGGGGCTTTTGACACCGGGGAGCTGTTTTTT. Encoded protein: CASSQLRQGAFDTGELFF.

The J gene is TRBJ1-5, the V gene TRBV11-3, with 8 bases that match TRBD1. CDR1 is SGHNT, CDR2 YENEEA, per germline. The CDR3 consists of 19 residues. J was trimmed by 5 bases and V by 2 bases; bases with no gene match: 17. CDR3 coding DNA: TGTGCCAGCAGCTTACCCTTCAAGACAGGGGCCCTCGGATATCAGCCCCAGCATTTT. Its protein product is CASSLPFKTGALGYQPQHF.

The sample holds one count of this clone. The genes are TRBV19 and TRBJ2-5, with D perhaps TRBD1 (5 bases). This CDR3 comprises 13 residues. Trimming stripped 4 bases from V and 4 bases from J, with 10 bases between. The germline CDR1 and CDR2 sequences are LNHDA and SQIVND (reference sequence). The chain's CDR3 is CASSTRGRETQYF. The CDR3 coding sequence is TGTGCCAGTAGTACAAGGGGCCGAGAGACCCAGTACTTC.

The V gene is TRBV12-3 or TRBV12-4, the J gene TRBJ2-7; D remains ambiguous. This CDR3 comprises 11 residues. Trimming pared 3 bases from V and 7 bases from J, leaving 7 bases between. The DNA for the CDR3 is TGTGCCAGCAGTTTCCGACAAGAGCAGTACTTC. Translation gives CASSFRQEQYF.

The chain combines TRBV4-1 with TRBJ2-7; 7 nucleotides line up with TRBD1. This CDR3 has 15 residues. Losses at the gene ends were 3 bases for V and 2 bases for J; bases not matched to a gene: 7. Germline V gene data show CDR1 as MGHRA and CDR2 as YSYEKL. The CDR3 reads CASSHPGQRAYEQYF. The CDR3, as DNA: TGCGCCAGCAGCCACCCGGGACAGCGAGCCTACGAGCAGTACTTC.

The CDR3 loop reads CASSYILLLGQETQYF. DNA for the CDR3: TGTGCCAGCAGTTACATCCTCCTGCTAGGACAAGAGACCCAGTACTTC. This chain connects TRBV6-2 or TRBV6-3 to TRBJ2-5; D gene unclear. The V gene's germline CDR1 is MNHEY and CDR2 SVGEGT. With 2 bases removed from V and 2 bases from J, the gap between germline ends came to 15 bases. CDR3 size: 16 residues.

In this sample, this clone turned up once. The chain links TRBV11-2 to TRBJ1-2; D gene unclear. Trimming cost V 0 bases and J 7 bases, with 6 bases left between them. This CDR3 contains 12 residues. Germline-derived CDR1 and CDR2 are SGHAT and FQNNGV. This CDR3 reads CASSLEAVGYTF. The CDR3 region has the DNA TGTGCCAGCAGCTTAGAGGCTGTTGGCTACACCTTC. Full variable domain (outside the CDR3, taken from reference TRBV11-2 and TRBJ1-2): EAGVAQSPRYKIIEKRQSVAFWCNPISGHATLYWYQQILGQGPKLLIQFQNNGVVDDSQLPKDRFSAERLKGVDSTLKIQPAKLEDSAVYLCASSLEAVGYTFGSGTRLTVV.

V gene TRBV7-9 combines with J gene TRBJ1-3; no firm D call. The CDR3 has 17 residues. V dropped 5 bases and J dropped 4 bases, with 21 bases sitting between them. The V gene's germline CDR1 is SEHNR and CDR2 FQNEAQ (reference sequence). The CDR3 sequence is CASSDNVGPKRGNTIYF. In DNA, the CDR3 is TGTGCCAGCAGCGATAATGTTGGCCCGAAGAGGGGAAACACCATATATTTT. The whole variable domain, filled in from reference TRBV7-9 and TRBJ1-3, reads DTGVSQNPRHKITKRGQNVTFRCDPISEHNRLYWYRQTLGQGPEFLTYFQNEAQLEKSRLLSDRFSAERPKGSFSTLEIQRTEQGDSAMYLCASSDNVGPKRGNTIYFGEGSWLTVV.

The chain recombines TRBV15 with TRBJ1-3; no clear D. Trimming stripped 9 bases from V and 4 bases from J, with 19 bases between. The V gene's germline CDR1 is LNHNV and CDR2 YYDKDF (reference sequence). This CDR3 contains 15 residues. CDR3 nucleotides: TGTGCCACAAAAGAGGGCAGAAGCGGGGGAAACACCATATATTTT. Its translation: CATKEGRSGGNTIYF.

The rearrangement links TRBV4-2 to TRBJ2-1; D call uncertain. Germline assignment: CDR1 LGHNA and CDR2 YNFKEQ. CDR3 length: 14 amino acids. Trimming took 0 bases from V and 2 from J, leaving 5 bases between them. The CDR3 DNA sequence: TGTGCCAGCAGCCAAGATGGGCCCTACAATGAGCAGTTCTTC. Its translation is CASSQDGPYNEQFF.

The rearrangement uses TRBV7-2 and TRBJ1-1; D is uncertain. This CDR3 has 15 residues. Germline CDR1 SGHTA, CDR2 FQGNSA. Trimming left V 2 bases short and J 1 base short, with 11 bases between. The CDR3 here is CASSLTAVRNTEAFF. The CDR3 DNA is TGTGCCAGCAGCTTAACTGCGGTCAGGAACACTGAAGCTTTCTTT.

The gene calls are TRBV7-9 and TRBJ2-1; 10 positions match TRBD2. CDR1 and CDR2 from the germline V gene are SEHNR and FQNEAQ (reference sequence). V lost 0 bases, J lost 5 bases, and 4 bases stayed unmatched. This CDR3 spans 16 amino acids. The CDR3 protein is CASSLALAGVDNEQFF. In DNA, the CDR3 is TGTGCCAGCAGCTTAGCGCTAGCGGGGGTGGACAATGAGCAGTTCTTC.

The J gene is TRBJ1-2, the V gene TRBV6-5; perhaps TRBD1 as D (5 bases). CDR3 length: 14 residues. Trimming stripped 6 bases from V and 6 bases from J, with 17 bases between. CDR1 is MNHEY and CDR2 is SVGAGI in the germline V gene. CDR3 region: CASRGTSGRNGYTF. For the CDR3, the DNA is TGTGCCAGCAGGGGAACATCAGGGCGTAATGGCTACACCTTC.